This TCR beta chain comes out of a study of shared clonotypes between healthy human individuals. Positive CCR7 selection of CD45RO-negative cells yielded the naive CD8 cells, and terminally differentiated effector memory CD45RA+ cells were excluded. Method: immunoSEQ multiplex PCR; TCRdb's copy keeps in-frame clones and lacks some. The data hold about 1,800,000 clones, with just under 95% observed a single time. This CDR3 is built from 15 residues. Germline values: CDR1 SGHVS, CDR2 FQNEAQ. V dropped 3 bases and J dropped 2; count of bases not matched to a gene: 7. The specimen was naive CD8+ T cells sorted from blood. The TCR sequence derives from a young man in good health. The gene calls are TRBV7-8 and TRBJ2-7; TRBD2 agrees at 7 bases. Written as DNA, the CDR3 is TGTGCCAGCAGCTTGGAGGTTGGACTAGCCTACGAGCAGTACTTC. Translated: CASSLEVGLAYEQYF.